This record covers a single T cell receptor (beta chain). Its antigen is as yet unknown. CDR3 length equals 14 residues. Trimming pared 7 bases from V and 6 bases from J, leaving 18 bases between. Germline lookup yields CDR1 SGHTA and CDR2 FQGTGA. This entry is derived from a study of cytomegalovirus exposure and HLA in healthy donors. General study points: It was reported that the classifier diagnosed cytomegalovirus status with high specificity and sensitivity in both the original and validation cohorts. In vitro experiments confirmed that three CMV-associated chains were specific for CMV antigens.

Assay: immunoSEQ multiplex PCR; the TCRdb copy retains only in-frame clones and omits some. The sample carries 200,000 to 250,000 clones, 80% to 85% recorded once. This receptor was taken from a woman in her 30s in good health and CMV-seropositive. Sequencing was performed on PBMCs. V usage is TRBV7-3 and J usage is TRBJ1-2; D may be TRBD1 (5 bases). The CDR3 region has the DNA TGTGCCAGCACCCCTTGGGGGATGGAGAATGGCTACACCTTC. Residues: CASTPWGMENGYTF.